A selection of T cell receptor beta chains follows, all from one sample in a study of metastatic and nonmetastatic thyroid tumors. TCRdb re-clonotyped the PCR reads through MiXCR. The sample consists of some 25,000 clones, 10% to 15% of them appearing once. Sequencing was carried out using blood. These receptors came from a female donor with papillary thyroid cancer or a benign thyroid nodule (not recorded which). Some clones in this sample may be carry-over from other donors' samples. The CDR3 runs from the conserved cysteine through the conserved F or W. The D gene is left open where the match is weak. Clone size is shown for a subset of rows, as once, few, many or a class of expanded clone.

CASSPRQGDYNEQFF | TGTGCCAGCAGTCCTAGACAGGGCGACTACAATGAGCAGTTCTTC | TRBV6-1 | many | TRBD1 | TRBJ2-1
CASSQGTTHNPGTQYF | TGCGCCAGCAGCCAAGGGACAACGCACAACCCGGGTACGCAGTATTTT | TRBV4-1 | many | . | TRBJ2-3
CSASGQGHYEQYF | TGCAGTGCTTCAGGACAGGGTCACTACGAGCAGTACTTC | TRBV20-1 | many | TRBD1 | TRBJ2-7
CSARPGTSGTLTYEQYF | TGCAGTGCTAGACCCGGGACTAGCGGGACCTTAACCTACGAGCAGTACTTC | TRBV20-1 | . | TRBD2 | TRBJ2-7
CASSSGLAGGYEQYF | TGTGCCAGCAGCAGTGGACTAGCGGGAGGATACGAGCAGTACTTC | TRBV6-1 | medium-sized | TRBD2 | TRBJ2-7
CASSPGQIKNTEAFF | TGCGCCAGCAGCCCTGGACAGATTAAAAACACTGAAGCTTTCTTT | TRBV5-1 | many | . | TRBJ1-1
CASSDPDVTDTQYF | TGTGCCAGCAGTGACCCGGACGTCACAGATACGCAGTATTTT | TRBV6-4 | many | . | TRBJ2-3
CSVGLTGRGEQFF | TGCAGCGTTGGCCTCACAGGTCGGGGTGAGCAGTTCTTC | TRBV29-1 | many | . | TRBJ2-1
CASRTGAVGELFF | TGTGCCAGCCGGACAGGGGCGGTCGGGGAGCTGTTTTTT | TRBV9 | many | TRBD1 | TRBJ2-2
CASSLQTGGNSPLHF | TGTGCCAGCAGCCTTCAGACAGGGGGAAATTCACCCCTCCACTTT | TRBV11-2 | . | TRBD1 | TRBJ1-6
CASSLGDSYNSPLHF | TGCGCCAGCAGCTTGGGGGACAGCTATAATTCACCCCTCCACTTT | TRBV5-1 | . | TRBD1 | TRBJ1-6
CSATPPGQRNYEQYF | TGCAGTGCAACGCCTCCGGGACAGAGAAATTACGAGCAGTACTTC | TRBV20-1 | many | TRBD1 | TRBJ2-7
CASSLIERGTDTQYF | TGTGCCAGCAGCTTAATAGAGCGGGGGACAGATACGCAGTATTTT | TRBV7-3 | . | TRBD2 | TRBJ2-3
CASGGPPPGLAGGGETQYF | TGTGCCAGCGGTGGCCCTCCACCGGGACTAGCGGGAGGCGGGGAGACCCAGTACTTC | TRBV28 | many | TRBD2 | TRBJ2-5
CASSSQNYGYTF | TGTGCCAGCAGTAGCCAGAACTATGGCTACACCTTC | TRBV28 | many | . | TRBJ1-2
CASSFGGAGTDTQYF | TGTGCCAGCAGCTTTGGGGGGGCGGGCACAGATACGCAGTATTTT | TRBV11-2 | many | . | TRBJ2-3
CSAEPSTRGLDTQYF | TGCAGTGCGGAGCCGAGTACCCGGGGGTTGGATACGCAGTATTTT | TRBV20-1 | many | . | TRBJ2-3
CASSLGDREQFF | TGTGCCAGTAGCTTAGGGGACAGAGAGCAGTTCTTC | TRBV7-9 | . | TRBD1 | TRBJ2-1
CASTGQGDTEAFF | TGTGCCAGCACTGGACAGGGGGATACTGAAGCTTTCTTT | TRBV2 | many | TRBD1 | TRBJ1-1
CASSLALQGAPKQFF | TGTGCCAGCAGCTTAGCGCTCCAGGGGGCACCTAAGCAGTTCTTC | TRBV11-1 | many | TRBD1 | TRBJ2-1